This is a list of T cell receptor beta chains from one sample in a study of technical replicates of blood from a few donors. This table comes from immunoSEQ multiplex PCR, and its TCRdb copy is limited to in-frame clones, with some not included. The sample holds tens of thousands of clones, around 97% seen once. What was sequenced was T cells isolated from PBMCs. The receptors come from a human donor in good health. Each CDR3 is given with its conserved first and last residue. The D gene is left open where the match is weak. Clone size is given for some rows only: seen once, a few or many times, or a class if the clone is expanded.

j_call,v_call,clone_size,d_call,cdr3_nt,cdr3_aa
TRBJ2-2,TRBV9,.,TRBD1,TGTGCCAGCAGCGTGGGGACAGGGGATTCCGGGGAGCTGTTTTTT,CASSVGTGDSGELFF
TRBJ2-1,TRBV5-6,.,TRBD2,TGTGCCAGCAGCCTGGGACTAGCGGGTTACAATGAGCAGTTCTTC,CASSLGLAGYNEQFF
TRBJ2-1,TRBV5-1,.,TRBD1,TGCGCCAGCAGCCCGCAGGGGGCCAATGAGCAGTTCTTC,CASSPQGANEQFF
TRBJ1-4,TRBV7-9,.,TRBD1,TGTGCCAGCAGCTCCCTGACAGGGCCGTGGGAAAAACTGTTTTTT,CASSSLTGPWEKLFF
TRBJ2-1,TRBV4-1,.,.,TGCGCCAGCAGCCAACCCCAGGGGGGAAATGAGCAGTTCTTC,CASSQPQGGNEQFF
TRBJ2-1,TRBV4-2,.,.,TGTGCCAGCAGCCACCTAGGCAATGAGCAGTTCTTC,CASSHLGNEQFF
TRBJ2-7,TRBV5-1,.,TRBD2,TGCGCCAGCAGCTTAACTAGCGGGATTAACCGCTACGAGCAGTACTTC,CASSLTSGINRYEQYF
TRBJ2-1,TRBV6-1,.,TRBD1,TGTGCCAGCAGGGGGACAGACAATGAGCAGTTCTTC,CASRGTDNEQFF
TRBJ2-7,TRBV2,.,TRBD1,TGTGCCAGCAGTGAACAGGGGGTAGAGACCTACGAGCAGTACTTC,CASSEQGVETYEQYF
TRBJ2-7,TRBV28,.,TRBD1,TGTGCCAGCAGTACTCCGGGACAGACCTACGTCGAAGGGCAGTACTTC,CASSTPGQTYVEGQYF
TRBJ1-5,TRBV5-5,.,TRBD1,TGTGCCAGCAGCCCCGGGACAGGGAATCAGCCCCAGCATTTT,CASSPGTGNQPQHF
TRBJ1-2,TRBV7-9,.,.,TGTGCCAGCAGCTTTAAGGAGTTCTATGGCTACACCTTC,CASSFKEFYGYTF
TRBJ2-7,TRBV4-2,.,.,TGTGCCAGCAGCCTACAATGGGCGGGCCCCTACGAGCAGTACTTC,CASSLQWAGPYEQYF
TRBJ1-2,TRBV5-6,.,.,TGTGCCAGCAGCTTGGCCAGGGCTTTAGCTAACTATGGCTACACCTTC,CASSLARALANYGYTF
TRBJ2-1,TRBV10-2,.,TRBD2,TGCGCCAGCAGTGGACTAGCGGGAGACGAGCAGTTCTTC,CASSGLAGDEQFF
TRBJ1-2,TRBV2,once,.,TGTGCCAGCAGTAACAGGGCAAGGAACTATGGCTACACCTTC,CASSNRARNYGYTF
TRBJ2-1,TRBV7-6,.,TRBD2,TGTGCCAGCAGCTTACTAGCGGGAGGCGACAATGAGCAGTTCTTC,CASSLLAGGDNEQFF
TRBJ1-3,TRBV11-3,.,TRBD1,TGTGCCAGCAGCGTCCGACAGGGCTTAGAAGGAAACACCATATATTTT,CASSVRQGLEGNTIYF
TRBJ1-1,TRBV29-1,few,.,TGCAGCGTTGCTAGGGGAGGTAACACTGAAGCTTTCTTT,CSVARGGNTEAFF
TRBJ1-1,TRBV28,few,TRBD1,TGTGCCAGCAGCGCCGGGACAGGGGAGCTCACTGAAGCTTTCTTT,CASSAGTGELTEAFF
TRBJ1-2,TRBV5-6,.,TRBD1,TGTGCCAGCAGCGTGCAAATGGGACAGGGGATAGCTGGCTACACCTTC,CASSVQMGQGIAGYTF
TRBJ2-7,TRBV6-5,.,TRBD2,TGTGCCAGCAGTTACTCGGCTAGCGGGGGCTACGAGCAGTACTTC,CASSYSASGGYEQYF
TRBJ2-1,TRBV6-5,.,.,TGTGCCAGCAGTTCATCCCCCGGGGGATTAATGAATGAGCAGTTCTTC,CASSSSPGGLMNEQFF
TRBJ2-5,TRBV5-4,.,TRBD2,TGTGCCAGCAGCTTCCGGGGGGAGGAGACCCAGTACTTC,CASSFRGEETQYF
TRBJ1-1,TRBV27,.,TRBD1,TGTGCCAGCGGCTCGTTGGGGGACAGGGCTCAACACACTGAAGCTTTCTTT,CASGSLGDRAQHTEAFF
TRBJ1-3,TRBV7-6,.,TRBD1,TGTGCCAGCAGCCGCAAGGGACAGGTCTCTGGAAACACCATATATTTT,CASSRKGQVSGNTIYF
TRBJ2-3,TRBV4-1,.,TRBD2,TGCGCCAGCAGCCAGGGACTAGCGGGAAGTACTCCAGATACGCAGTATTTT,CASSQGLAGSTPDTQYF
TRBJ1-4,TRBV28,.,TRBD1,TGTGCCAGCAGTACTTACGGACAGGGAGGAGGAGAAAAACTGTTTTTT,CASSTYGQGGGEKLFF
TRBJ2-2,TRBV4-2,.,.,TGTGCCAGCAGCCAAGAGGGGGCTCAGGACACCGGGGAGCTGTTTTTT,CASSQEGAQDTGELFF
TRBJ2-5,TRBV11-3,.,.,TGTGCCAGCAGCTTAAGAGGGATGGGCCAAGAGACCCAGTACTTC,CASSLRGMGQETQYF
TRBJ2-1,TRBV5-1,.,.,TGCGCCAGCAGACGCGACAGGAGCTCCTACAATGAGCAGTTCTTC,CASRRDRSSYNEQFF
TRBJ2-5,TRBV5-1,.,TRBD2,TGCGCCAGCAGCTTAACTAGCGGTCAAGAGACCCAGTACTTC,CASSLTSGQETQYF
TRBJ2-6,TRBV4-3,.,.,TGCGCCAGCAGCCAAGCTAAGGAGGGACCCTCTGGGGCCAACGTCCTGACTTTC,CASSQAKEGPSGANVLTF
TRBJ2-7,TRBV4-3,.,TRBD2,TGCGCCAGCAGCCAAGGAGGTAGCGGGAGGTTCTACGAGCAGTACTTC,CASSQGGSGRFYEQYF
TRBJ2-3,TRBV6-6,.,.,TGTGCCAGCAGTTACGGTGACAGTAGCACAGATACGCAGTATTTT,CASSYGDSSTDTQYF
TRBJ1-2,TRBV5-6,.,.,TGTGCCAGCAGCTTAATACTTAACTATGGCTACACCTTC,CASSLILNYGYTF
TRBJ2-7,TRBV19,.,TRBD1,TGTGCCAGTAGTATCGGACAGGGGAACCTCTACGAGCAGTACTTC,CASSIGQGNLYEQYF
TRBJ2-7,TRBV2,.,.,TGTGCCAGCAGTGGACAGTCCTACGAGCAGTACTTC,CASSGQSYEQYF
TRBJ2-7,TRBV5-4,.,TRBD1,TGTGCCAGCAGCACTCGGGACAGGGGCCACGAGCAGTACTTC,CASSTRDRGHEQYF
TRBJ1-2,TRBV6-5,once,TRBD1,TGTGCCAGCACCAGCGGGACAGGGGCCATCTATGGCTACACCTTC,CASTSGTGAIYGYTF
TRBJ1-1,TRBV5-1,few,TRBD1,TGCGCCAGCAGCTTAGGGGACAGGAGCCCTGAAGCTTTCTTT,CASSLGDRSPEAFF
TRBJ2-5,TRBV4-1,.,TRBD2,TGCGCCAGCAGCCCAAGTAGTTACGGGGAGGGAGAGACCCAGTACTTC,CASSPSSYGEGETQYF
TRBJ2-7,TRBV7-9,.,TRBD1,TGTGCCAGCAGCCCGGGACAGCAAGAGCAGTACTTC,CASSPGQQEQYF
TRBJ1-2,TRBV20-1,.,TRBD1,TGCAGTGCTACACAGGGGACTGGCTACACCTTC,CSATQGTGYTF
TRBJ2-2,TRBV29-1,.,TRBD2,TGCAGCGTTGGTATAGCGGGAGCAACCGGGGAGCTGTTTTTT,CSVGIAGATGELFF
TRBJ2-1,TRBV23-1,.,TRBD2,TGCGCCAGCAGTCCTTACAGCGGGAGTGACAATGAGCAGTTCTTC,CASSPYSGSDNEQFF
TRBJ2-5,TRBV5-6,.,TRBD1,TGTGCCAGCAGCAGACCGGGACAGTACCAAGAGACCCAGTACTTC,CASSRPGQYQETQYF
TRBJ2-1,TRBV5-4,.,.,TGTGCCAGCAGCTTGGACCTAGCTCAGTCCTACAATGAGCAGTTCTTC,CASSLDLAQSYNEQFF
TRBJ2-4,TRBV11-2,.,TRBD2,TGTGCCAGCAGCCGGGGACTAGCGGGAAACATTCAGTACTTC,CASSRGLAGNIQYF
TRBJ1-5,TRBV2,.,.,TGTGCCAGCAGCTATAGCAATCAGCCCCAGCATTTT,CASSYSNQPQHF
TRBJ1-1,TRBV4-2,once,.,TGTGCCAGCAGCCCCAGATGGGAGGACACTGAAGCTTTCTTT,CASSPRWEDTEAFF
TRBJ2-7,TRBV5-1,.,TRBD1,TGCGCCTCTAGGACAGGGAGTACCGAGCAGTACTTC,CASRTGSTEQYF
TRBJ2-7,TRBV28,.,TRBD2,TGTGCCAGCAGTTTTGAGGGTAGCGGGAGAAACGAGCAGTACTTC,CASSFEGSGRNEQYF
TRBJ2-7,TRBV7-8,few,TRBD1,TGTGCCAGCAGCCTGGGGACAGGGGGCGCGGGGGAGCAGTACTTC,CASSLGTGGAGEQYF